The present T cell receptor beta chain was sequenced within a study of blood T cells in healthy people across ages. General study results and limits: Naive CD4+ cells and diversity were both higher in long-lived donors than in aged donors. Per million T cells, the diversity of TCR beta decreased roughly linearly as age advanced.

The study recruited healthy Caucasian donors from Russia who were aged about 6 to 95. This clonotype was seen a handful of times. Antigen: not known. With 6 bases removed from V and 4 bases from J, the gap between germline ends came to 6 bases. CDR3 length: 11 residues. The V gene's germline CDR1 is SEHNR and CDR2 FQNEAQ (reference sequence). Alongside a J-beta primer mix, a sample-barcoded 5' primer served in a second PCR lasting roughly 6 to 11 cycles. Each cDNA molecule was tagged by a template-switch adaptor that had 12 random nucleotides. TCRdb passed the 5' RACE reads through MiXCR, listing each CDR3 protein once. The table shows about 1.4 million distinct CDR3 sequences, with 59% occurring only once.

The source of this sequence is a man younger than 35 in good health. The sequenced material came from blood. The chain recombines TRBV7-9 with TRBJ1-1, with D uncertain. CDR3 sequence (DNA): TGTGCCAGCAGTATGGGCACTGAAGCTTTCTTT. This codes for CASSMGTEAFF.